The 15 T cell receptor beta chains in this list originate from one sample, sequenced in a study of cytomegalovirus exposure and HLA in healthy donors. In the PCR, 60 Vbeta and 13 Jbeta primers were used. Profiled with immunoSEQ multiplex PCR; TCRdb holds only in-frame clones, not every one. The sample carries approximately 67,000 clones, 55% to 80% recorded once. Sequenced sample: PBMCs. Source of these receptors: a woman aged 25 to 39 in good health and CMV-seronegative.

There are a few counts of this clone. This sequence joins TRBV4-3 and TRBJ1-1; 10 nucleotides align to TRBD1. Germline CDR1 LGHNA, CDR2 YSLEER. Trimming removed 4 bases from V and 6 bases from J; junction bases left unmatched: 2. The CDR3 contains 13 residues. The CDR3 DNA sequence: TGCGCCAGCAGCCGTGGACAGGGGGCTGAAGCTTTCTTT. It encodes CASSRGQGAEAFF.

This clone was recorded once. This chain connects TRBV9 to TRBJ2-2; D uncertain. Trimming cost V 0 bases and J 8 bases, with 11 bases left between them. The V gene's germline CDR1 is SGDLS and CDR2 YYNGEE. The CDR3 is 14 amino acids. CDR3 sequence reads: CASSVAPSLGELFF. In DNA form, the CDR3 reads TGTGCCAGCAGCGTAGCCCCCTCCCTGGGGGAGCTGTTTTTT.

This clone appeared a single time. V is TRBV19 and J is TRBJ1-1; D may be TRBD1 (6 bases). Germline CDR1 reads LNHDA; CDR2 reads SQIVND (reference sequence). This CDR3 has 14 residues. With 3 bases removed from V and 3 bases from J, the gap between germline ends came to 11 bases. The CDR3 spells CASSIGGGHTEAFF. The CDR3 nucleotides read TGTGCCAGTAGTATTGGCGGGGGGCACACTGAAGCTTTCTTT.

The rearrangement links TRBV11-3 to TRBJ1-1; D perhaps matches TRBD1 (6 bases). The V gene lost 5 bases and the J gene lost 1 base, with 8 bases spanning the gap. Germline values: CDR1 SGHNT, CDR2 YENEEA. There are 13 residues in the CDR3. The CDR3 region has the DNA TGTGCCAGCAGCAGGGGGGGGAACACTGAAGCTTTCTTT. This encodes CASSRGGNTEAFF.

There are many counts of this clone. The sample holds other DNA sequences that translate to the same CDR3. This chain links TRBV4-1 with TRBJ1-1, with no clear D. The CDR3 has 15 residues. Germline lookup yields CDR1 MGHRA and CDR2 YSYEKL. V was trimmed by 0 bases and J by 0 bases, leaving 8 bases between them. The CDR3 reads CASSQDPGLNTEAFF. The CDR3 nucleotides read TGCGCCAGCAGCCAAGATCCGGGTCTGAACACTGAAGCTTTCTTT.

V usage is TRBV27 and J usage is TRBJ2-6; unclear D gene. CDR1 and CDR2 from the germline V gene are MNHEY and SMNVEV (reference sequence). This CDR3 comprises 14 residues. The V end was cut by 6 bases, the J end by 0 bases, with 6 bases between. CDR3 in DNA: TGTGCCAGCAGACAGTTCTCTGGGGCCAACGTCCTGACTTTC. Translating it yields CASRQFSGANVLTF.

This clone has only a few counts. The chain uses TRBV6-5 and TRBJ2-7, with TRBD1 as a possible D gene (5 bases). The ends were cut back, 0 bases at V and 4 bases at J, with 7 bases in the middle. From germline, CDR1 is MNHEY and CDR2 SVGAGI. The CDR3 length is 13 residues. CDR3 DNA: TGTGCCAGCAGTTACTCACAGGCTTACGAGCAGTACTTC. Its protein is CASSYSQAYEQYF.

This rearrangement joins TRBV4-1 to TRBJ2-3; 7 bases are a match to TRBD1. CDR3 length: 15 amino acids. Per the germline V gene, CDR1 is MGHRA and CDR2 is YSYEKL. Trimming removed 2 bases from V and 1 base from J; junction bases left unmatched: 3. The CDR3 nucleotides are TGCGCCAGCAGCCAAAACAGGGGTGGCACAGATACGCAGTATTTT. It is translated as CASSQNRGGTDTQYF.

The chain links TRBV6-6 to TRBJ2-3; 8 bases line up with TRBD1. Germline assignment: CDR1 MNHNY and CDR2 SVGAGI (reference sequence). This CDR3 comprises 15 residues. V shed 7 bases, J shed 2 bases, and the junction held 8 bases outside the gene matches. CDR3 nucleotide sequence: TGTGCCAGCACCTTAGACAGGGGAGACACAGATACGCAGTATTTT. This codes for CASTLDRGDTDTQYF.

The gene calls are TRBV7-8 and TRBJ1-2; maybe TRBD1 (6 bases). The CDR3 runs to 11 residues. CDR1 SGHVS and CDR2 FQNEAQ come from the germline V gene. V was pared by 8 bases and J by 8 bases, with 12 bases between. The CDR3 DNA follows: TGTGCCAGCTCACAGGGTTGGGGCTACACCTTC. Its translation is CASSQGWGYTF.

This clone has just a few counts. This sample includes further DNA sequences coding for the same CDR3. This rearrangement joins TRBV9 to TRBJ2-1, with a tentative D call TRBD2 (7 bases). The V gene's germline CDR1 is SGDLS and CDR2 YYNGEE. There are 14 residues in the CDR3. Trimming removed 3 bases from V and 6 bases from J, with 13 bases in between. The CDR3 DNA follows: TGTGCCAGCAGCGAGGGGGGGGAATCCAATGAGCAGTTCTTC. The encoded protein is CASSEGGESNEQFF.

The chain uses TRBV11-3 and TRBJ2-5, with TRBD2 identical over 8 bases. The CDR3 has 14 residues. The V segment lost 2 bases and the J segment 2 bases; nucleotides outside the gene matches: 1. Germline loops: CDR1 SGHNT, CDR2 YENEEA. The CDR3 sequence: CASSLRGGQETQYF. In nucleotides, the CDR3 is TGTGCCAGCAGCTTACGGGGGGGGCAAGAGACCCAGTACTTC.

Concerning this clone itself: Germline is not matched at one junction end, which may reflect a read error. This chain joins TRBV7-2 and TRBJ2-7; 7 bases map to TRBD1. Germline-derived CDR1 and CDR2 are SGHTA and FQGNSA. The CDR3 loop spans 13 amino acids. This CDR3 reads CAGSFGQVNEQYF. The CDR3 DNA reads TGTGCCGGCAGCTTTGGACAGGTCAACGAGCAGTACTTC.

With respect to this clone: The same CDR3 can be traced to other DNA sequences in this sample. The rearrangement links TRBV28 to TRBJ2-7, with D unresolved. In germline, CDR1 is MDHEN, CDR2 SYDVKM. The CDR3 runs 15 residues. V lost 3 bases, J lost 2 bases, and 14 bases lay in between. CDR3 nucleotide sequence: TGTGCCAGCAGTTTTAAGCAGAAGGCGGCCTACGAGCAGTACTTC. Translation: CASSFKQKAAYEQYF.

The rearrangement links TRBV5-6 to TRBJ1-6; no reliable D call. This CDR3 has 15 amino acids. Germline CDR1 reads SGHDT; CDR2 reads YYEEEE. V shed 4 bases and J shed 7 bases, with 15 bases lying between them. This chain's CDR3 is CASSPWRFQNSPLHF. CDR3 bases: TGTGCCAGCAGCCCGTGGAGGTTTCAAAATTCACCCCTCCACTTT.